A selection of T cell receptor beta chains follows, all from one sample in a study of metastatic and nonmetastatic thyroid tumors. TCRdb re-called the PCR reads with MiXCR. The sample records around 65,000 clones, about 14% being singletons. The sample was blood. These receptors came from a male donor with papillary thyroid cancer or a benign thyroid nodule (not recorded which). Some clones in this sample may be carry-over from other donors' samples. The CDR3 runs from the conserved cysteine through the conserved F or W. Fields, in order: D gene, clone size, J gene, V gene, CDR3 DNA, CDR3 protein. The D gene is left open where the match is weak. Clone sizes are given selectively: once, few, many, or a class where the clone is expanded.

-,many,TRBJ1-4,TRBV20-1,TGCAGTGCTAGACCTATAGGTCTAGGGGAACGAGCGAATGAAAAACTGTTTTTT,CSARPIGLGERANEKLFF
TRBD2,many,TRBJ2-3,TRBV12-3/TRBV12-4,TGTGCCGGCAGTCGGACTAGCGGGAGCCAATATACGCAGTATTTT,CAGSRTSGSQYTQYF
-,-,TRBJ2-5,TRBV7-2,TGTGCCAGCAGCCCTAGCGTGGGCCGGGTTGAGACCCAGTACTTC,CASSPSVGRVETQYF
TRBD2,many,TRBJ2-4,TRBV7-6,TGTGCCAGCAGCACCGGGACTAGCCTCGAAAAAAACATTCAGTACTTC,CASSTGTSLEKNIQYF
TRBD2,many,TRBJ2-5,TRBV5-1,TGCGCCAGCAGCTTGGATGGGAGGGAAGAGACCCAGTACTTC,CASSLDGREETQYF
TRBD1,-,TRBJ1-2,TRBV15,TGTACCACCATCAGAGATCGCCGGGACAGTCAGGGCTACACCTTC,CTTIRDRRDSQGYTF
TRBD2,many,TRBJ2-5,TRBV3-1,TGTGCCAGCTCTGGGGGAGCGGGGAAGGAGACCCAGTACTTC,CASSGGAGKETQYF
TRBD1,many,TRBJ2-5,TRBV28,TGTGCCAGCAGTTTTTTACCCGGACAGGCCGGTGAGACCCAGTACTTC,CASSFLPGQAGETQYF
TRBD1,many,TRBJ1-3,TRBV5-4,TGTGCCAGCAGCTTGGCCAGACAGGGTACAGGAAACACCATATATTTT,CASSLARQGTGNTIYF
-,many,TRBJ1-2,TRBV12-3/TRBV12-4,TGTGCCAGCAGTTCGGACGGGCGAGCTGGCGGCTATGGCTACACCTTC,CASSSDGRAGGYGYTF
-,few,TRBJ2-7,TRBV28,TGTGCCAGCAGTTTTAGGACCTACGAGCAGTACTTC,CASSFRTYEQYF
-,many,TRBJ1-1,TRBV12-5,TGTGCTAGTGATACCGGGACTTCGATGTCTGAAGCTTTCTTT,CASDTGTSMSEAFF
-,many,TRBJ1-2,TRBV5-4,TGTGCCAGCAGCTCCTGGGGGAGGCGTCTTCTCTATGGCTACACCTTC,CASSSWGRRLLYGYTF
-,many,TRBJ1-4,TRBV7-9,TGTGCCAGCAGATCCCAGGGAGGAGGAACTAATGAAAAACTGTTTTTT,CASRSQGGGTNEKLFF
-,many,TRBJ1-2,TRBV7-8,TGTGCCACCAGAGGGAGGGTTAACTATGGCTACACCTTC,CATRGRVNYGYTF
TRBD2,many,TRBJ2-7,TRBV7-8,TGTGCCAGCGGCACCGGGACTAGCGTCTACGAGCAGTACTTC,CASGTGTSVYEQYF
-,-,TRBJ2-7,TRBV6-1,TGTGCCAGCAGCGTTACACCCTACGAGCAGTACTTC,CASSVTPYEQYF
TRBD1,many,TRBJ1-4,TRBV18,TGTGCCAGCTCACTACCGACAGGGGCAGGAGCAACTAATGAAAAACTGTTTTTT,CASSLPTGAGATNEKLFF
-,many,TRBJ2-3,TRBV20-1,TGCAGTGCTCGAGGGGCTAGCAACGCAGATACGCAGTATTTT,CSARGASNADTQYF
-,many,TRBJ1-1,TRBV5-1,TGCGCCAGCAGCTTGATGGGGGCTAACACTGAAGCTTTCTTT,CASSLMGANTEAFF
-,-,TRBJ2-1,TRBV7-7,TGTGCTAGCAGCTTATTCCCCCGTGGAGGCACCTACAATGAGCAGTTCTTC,CASSLFPRGGTYNEQFF
-,-,TRBJ1-1,TRBV20-1,TGCAGTGCTAGGAAGGACACCTCGAACACTGAAGCTTTCTTT,CSARKDTSNTEAFF
-,many,TRBJ2-3,TRBV20-1,TGCAGTGCGCAACGGGGCGGGAACACAGATACGCAGTATTTT,CSAQRGGNTDTQYF
-,-,TRBJ2-1,TRBV6-1,TGTGCCAGCATTTATACGGGGGCGGTCCTCAATGAGCAGTTCTTC,CASIYTGAVLNEQFF
TRBD1,many,TRBJ1-3,TRBV3-1,TGTGCCAGCAGCCCTGGGACAGCTGGAAACACCATATATTTT,CASSPGTAGNTIYF
TRBD2,-,TRBJ2-1,TRBV6-4,TGTGCCAGCATCGGACTAGCGGGGGCCCAATACAATGAGCAGTTCTTC,CASIGLAGAQYNEQFF
-,many,TRBJ2-7,TRBV29-1,TGCAGCGTTCGAACAGTTGGGTACGAGCAGTACTTC,CSVRTVGYEQYF